The 8 T cell receptor beta chains below were found in one sample sequenced in a study of blood T cells in healthy people across ages. The authors ran a second PCR of 7 to 11 cycles using a sample-barcoded 5' primer and a J-beta primer mix. MiXCR, run by TCRdb on the 5' RACE reads, gives a single entry per CDR3 protein. The sample holds around 1.5 million distinct CDR3 sequences, 30% to 35% seen once. The sequencing sample was made of blood. These receptor sequences come from a woman younger than 45 in good health.

The chain has TRBV28 and TRBJ2-4, with TRBD2 identical over 7 bases. V lost 7 bases to trimming and J lost 1 base; unmatched junction nucleotides: 13. The CDR3 is made up of 17 amino acids. Germline V CDR1 and CDR2: MDHEN, SYDVKM. The CDR3 is CASNEQPGGSAKNIQYF. CDR3 bases: TGTGCCAGCAATGAACAACCTGGCGGGAGTGCCAAAAACATTCAGTACTTC. The entire variable domain, with the rest obtained from reference TRBV28 and TRBJ2-4, is as follows: DVKVTQSSRYLVKRTGEKVFLECVQDMDHENMFWYRQDPGLGLRLIYFSYDVKMKEKGDIPEGYSVSREKKERFSLILESASTNQTSMYLCASNEQPGGSAKNIQYFGAGTRLSVL.

The chain combines TRBV6-6 with TRBJ2-7; D is unclear. The CDR3 consists of 14 residues. Trimming took off 6 bases at V and 3 bases at J, with 15 bases between the two ends. In germline, CDR1 is MNHNY, CDR2 SVGAGI (reference sequence). The CDR3: CASSGSLTFYEQYF. CDR3 bases: TGTGCCAGCAGCGGGTCCCTTACGTTCTACGAGCAGTACTTC.

The chain has TRBV4-1 and TRBJ2-6, with 10 bases matching TRBD2. CDR3 length equals 18 residues. Germline V gene lookup returns CDR1 MGHRA and CDR2 YSYEKL. The J segment lost 1 base and the V segment lost 1 base, leaving 4 bases of the junction unmatched. CDR3 DNA: TGCGCCAGCAGCCAAGTCCTAGCGGGGGTTTCTGGGGCCAACGTCCTGACTTTC. This translates into CASSQVLAGVSGANVLTF.

The rearrangement joins TRBV10-3 to TRBJ2-7, with D unresolved. With 10 bases removed from V and 6 bases from J, the gap between germline ends came to 16 bases. Germline V gives CDR1 ENHRY, CDR2 SYGVKD. The CDR3 runs 12 residues. CDR3 nucleotide sequence: TGTGCCACCGCCCCCACTCCGTTCGAGCAGTACTTC. Translating gives CATAPTPFEQYF.

The chain has TRBV24-1 and TRBJ2-5; D ambiguous. The V gene's germline CDR1 is KGHDR and CDR2 SFDVKD. V was clipped by 6 bases and J by 2 bases, with 9 bases between them. CDR3 length equals 13 residues. DNA for the CDR3: TGTGCCACCAGTCGCCACCAGCAAGAGACCCAGTACTTC. Protein product: CATSRHQQETQYF.

J is TRBJ2-2 and V is TRBV3-1, with 9 bases lining up with TRBD2. V was pared by 4 bases and J by 5 bases, with 5 bases of the junction left unmatched. The CDR3 has 15 amino acids. Germline loops: CDR1 LGHDT, CDR2 YNNKEL (reference sequence). The CDR3 DNA follows: TGTGCCAGCAGCCCTGGGACTAGCATTACCGGGGAGCTGTTTTTT. Protein product: CASSPGTSITGELFF. Full variable domain (missing parts from reference TRBV3-1 and TRBJ2-2): DTAVSQTPKYLVTQMGNDKSIKCEQNLGHDTMYWYKQDSKKFLKIMFSYNNKELIINETVPNRFSPKSPDKAHLNLHINSLELGDSAVYFCASSPGTSITGELFFGEGSRLTVL.

This clonotype showed up just a few times. Germline is not matched at one junction end, which may reflect a read error. V gene TRBV12-3 or TRBV12-4 combines with J gene TRBJ1-4; weak D call: TRBD1 (6 bases). This CDR3 has 15 residues. The CDR3 sequence: CASSFRGAVNEKLFF. CDR3 sequence (DNA): TGCGCCAGCAGTTTTCGGGGGGCCGTTAATGAAAAACTGTTTTTT.

This chain links TRBV20-1 with TRBJ2-2; D possibly corresponds to TRBD1 (7 bases). The germline gives CDR1 DFQATT, CDR2 SNEGSKA (reference sequence). CDR3 length equals 16 residues. The V gene lost 0 bases and the J gene lost 3 bases, with 14 bases spanning the gap. This CDR3 is CSARDLDREDTGELFF. In DNA form, the CDR3 reads TGCAGTGCTAGAGATCTAGACAGGGAGGACACCGGGGAGCTGTTTTTT.